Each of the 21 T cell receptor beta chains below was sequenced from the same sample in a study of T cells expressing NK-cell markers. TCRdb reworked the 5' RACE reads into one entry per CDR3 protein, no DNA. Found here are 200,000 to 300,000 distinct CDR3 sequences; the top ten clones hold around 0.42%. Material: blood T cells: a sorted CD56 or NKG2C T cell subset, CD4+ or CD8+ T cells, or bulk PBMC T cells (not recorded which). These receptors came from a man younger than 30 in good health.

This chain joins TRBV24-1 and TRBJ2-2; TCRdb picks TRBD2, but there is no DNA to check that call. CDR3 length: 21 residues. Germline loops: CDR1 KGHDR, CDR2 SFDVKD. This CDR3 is CATSDRLTGTSGLSNTGELFF.

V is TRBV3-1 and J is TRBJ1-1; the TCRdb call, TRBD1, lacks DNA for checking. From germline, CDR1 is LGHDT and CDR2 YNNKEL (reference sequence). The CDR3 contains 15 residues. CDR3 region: CASSQDRGLNTEAFF.

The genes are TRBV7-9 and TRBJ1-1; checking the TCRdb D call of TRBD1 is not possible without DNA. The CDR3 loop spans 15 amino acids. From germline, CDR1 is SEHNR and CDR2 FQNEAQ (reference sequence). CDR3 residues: CASSSPGVGVTEAFF.

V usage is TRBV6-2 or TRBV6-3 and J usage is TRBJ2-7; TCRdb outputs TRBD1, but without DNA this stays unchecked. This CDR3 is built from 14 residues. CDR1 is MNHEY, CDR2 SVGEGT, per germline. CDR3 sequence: CASQRDSGTYEQYF.

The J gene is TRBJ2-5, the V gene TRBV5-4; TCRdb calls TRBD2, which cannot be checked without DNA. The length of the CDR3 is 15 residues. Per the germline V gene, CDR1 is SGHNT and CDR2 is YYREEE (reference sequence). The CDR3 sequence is CASSLGVAVLETQYF.

The CDR3 sequence: CASSLRDNNQPQHF. This chain uses TRBV5-5 with TRBJ1-5; there is no DNA to check the TCRdb D call of TRBD1. The CDR3 covers 14 residues. The germline V gene encodes CDR1 SGHKS and CDR2 YYEKEE (reference sequence).

CDR3 loop: CASSQVGTDNYEQYF. This sequence joins TRBV4-2 and TRBJ2-7; the D call from TCRdb, TRBD1, cannot be confirmed without DNA. The CDR3 covers 15 residues. CDR1 is LGHNA and CDR2 is YNFKEQ in the germline V gene.

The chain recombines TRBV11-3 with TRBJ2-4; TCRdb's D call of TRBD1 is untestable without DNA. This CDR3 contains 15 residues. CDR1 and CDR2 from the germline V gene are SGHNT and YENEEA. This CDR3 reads CASSSTGTGRDIQYF. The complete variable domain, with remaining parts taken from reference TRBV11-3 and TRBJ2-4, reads EAGVVQSPRYKIIEKKQPVAFWCNPISGHNTLYWYLQNLGQGPELLIRYENEEAVDDSQLPKDRFSAERLKGVDSTLKIQPAELGDSAVYLCASSSTGTGRDIQYFGAGTRLSVL.

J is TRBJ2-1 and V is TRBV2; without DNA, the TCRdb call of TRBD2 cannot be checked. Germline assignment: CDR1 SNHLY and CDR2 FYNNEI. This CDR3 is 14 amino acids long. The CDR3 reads CASSGTIIYNEQFF. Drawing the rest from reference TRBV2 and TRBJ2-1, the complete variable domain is EPEVTQTPSHQVTQMGQEVILRCVPISNHLYFYWYRQILGQKVEFLVSFYNNEISEKSEIFDDQFSVERPDGSNFTLKIRSTKLEDSAMYFCASSGTIIYNEQFFGPGTRLTVL.

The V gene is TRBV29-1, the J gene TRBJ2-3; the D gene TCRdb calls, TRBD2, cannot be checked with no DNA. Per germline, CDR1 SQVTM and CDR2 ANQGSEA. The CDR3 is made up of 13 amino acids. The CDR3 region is CSVDLREADTQYF.

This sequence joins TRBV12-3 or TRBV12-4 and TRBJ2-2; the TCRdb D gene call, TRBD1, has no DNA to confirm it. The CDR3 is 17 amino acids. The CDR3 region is CASSPDLVTGGTGELFF.

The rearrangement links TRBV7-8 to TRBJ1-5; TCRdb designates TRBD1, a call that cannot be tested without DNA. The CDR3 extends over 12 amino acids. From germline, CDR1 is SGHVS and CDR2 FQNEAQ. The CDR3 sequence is CASGPGSRPQHF.

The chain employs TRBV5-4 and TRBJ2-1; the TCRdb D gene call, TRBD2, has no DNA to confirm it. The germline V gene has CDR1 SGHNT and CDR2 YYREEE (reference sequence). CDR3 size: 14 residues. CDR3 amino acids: CASQLSGSWNEQFF.

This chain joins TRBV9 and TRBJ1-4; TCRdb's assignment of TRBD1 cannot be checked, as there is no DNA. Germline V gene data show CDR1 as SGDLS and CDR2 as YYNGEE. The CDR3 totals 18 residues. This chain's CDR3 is CASSVRGDRASTNEKLFF.

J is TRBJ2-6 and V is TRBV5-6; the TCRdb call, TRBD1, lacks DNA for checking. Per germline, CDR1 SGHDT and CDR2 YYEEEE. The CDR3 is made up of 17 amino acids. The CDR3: CASSYRTARAGANVLTF.

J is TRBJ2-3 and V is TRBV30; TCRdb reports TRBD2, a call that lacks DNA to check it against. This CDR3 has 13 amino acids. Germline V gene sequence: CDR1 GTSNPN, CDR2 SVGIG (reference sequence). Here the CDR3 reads CAWSVLREGLQYF.

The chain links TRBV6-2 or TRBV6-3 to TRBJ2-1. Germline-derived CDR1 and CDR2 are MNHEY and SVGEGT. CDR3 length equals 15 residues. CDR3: CASRTAPVGYNEQFF.

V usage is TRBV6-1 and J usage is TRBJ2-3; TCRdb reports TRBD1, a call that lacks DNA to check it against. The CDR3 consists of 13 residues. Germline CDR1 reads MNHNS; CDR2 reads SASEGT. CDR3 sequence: CASSQENTDTQYF.

The CDR3 reads CSARVGGGSGANVLTF. The rearrangement uses TRBV20-1 and TRBJ2-6; TCRdb names TRBD2, which stays unverified in the absence of DNA. The CDR3 has 16 amino acids. The germline V gene encodes CDR1 DFQATT and CDR2 SNEGSKA (reference sequence).

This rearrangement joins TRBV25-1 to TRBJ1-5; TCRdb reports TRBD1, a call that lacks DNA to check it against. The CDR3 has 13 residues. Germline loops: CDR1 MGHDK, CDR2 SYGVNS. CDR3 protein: CASSETGGQPQHF.

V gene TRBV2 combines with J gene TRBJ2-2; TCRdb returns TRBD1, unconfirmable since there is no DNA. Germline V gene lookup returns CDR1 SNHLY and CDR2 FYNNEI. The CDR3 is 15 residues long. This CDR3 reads CASSEIYRGGGELFF.